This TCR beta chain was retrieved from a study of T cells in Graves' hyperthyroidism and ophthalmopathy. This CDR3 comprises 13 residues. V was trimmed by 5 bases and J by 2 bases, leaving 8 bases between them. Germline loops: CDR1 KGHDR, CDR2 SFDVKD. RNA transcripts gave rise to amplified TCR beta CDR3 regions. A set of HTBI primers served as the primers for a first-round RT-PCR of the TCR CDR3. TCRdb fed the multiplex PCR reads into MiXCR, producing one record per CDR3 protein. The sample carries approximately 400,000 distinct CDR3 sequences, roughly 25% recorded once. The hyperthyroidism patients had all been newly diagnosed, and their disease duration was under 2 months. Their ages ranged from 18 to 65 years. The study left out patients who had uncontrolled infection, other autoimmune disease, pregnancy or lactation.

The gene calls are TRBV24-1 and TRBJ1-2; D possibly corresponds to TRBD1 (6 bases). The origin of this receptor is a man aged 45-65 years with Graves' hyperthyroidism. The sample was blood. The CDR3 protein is CATSGQDNYGYTF. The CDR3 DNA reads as TGTGCCACCAGTGGACAGGACAACTATGGCTACACCTTC.